This T cell receptor beta chain emerged from a study of T cells after yellow fever vaccination. Study conclusions and caveats: Detected again after the booster were most primary-vaccination clones, at almost 97% CD4 and about 89% CD8. The secondary response peaked faster, at day 5 versus 15, but was weaker.

This clonotype was counted a few times. Its matching antigen is unknown. Template switching with 5'RACE generated the TCR cDNA and added a universal primer site and UMIs. A single record per CDR3 protein comes from TCRdb applying MiXCR to the 5' RACE reads. The profile covers 200,000 to 300,000 distinct CDR3 sequences, with approximately 6.8% appearing a single time and roughly 1% taken by the ten largest. The CDR3 has 13 residues. Germline V gene data show CDR1 as SQVTM and CDR2 as ANQGSEA. V was cut by 4 bases and J by 2 bases, with 10 bases left in between. The sequence was collected from a young man who received the YFV17D yellow fever vaccine. The gene calls are TRBV29-1 and TRBJ2-3, with D hard to call. The sample in question was CD4+ T cells sorted from PBMCs, obtained on the day of the yellow fever booster vaccination. The CDR3 loop reads CSVVAGNTDTQYF. CDR3 in DNA: TGCAGCGTTGTGGCTGGGAACACAGATACGCAGTATTTT.